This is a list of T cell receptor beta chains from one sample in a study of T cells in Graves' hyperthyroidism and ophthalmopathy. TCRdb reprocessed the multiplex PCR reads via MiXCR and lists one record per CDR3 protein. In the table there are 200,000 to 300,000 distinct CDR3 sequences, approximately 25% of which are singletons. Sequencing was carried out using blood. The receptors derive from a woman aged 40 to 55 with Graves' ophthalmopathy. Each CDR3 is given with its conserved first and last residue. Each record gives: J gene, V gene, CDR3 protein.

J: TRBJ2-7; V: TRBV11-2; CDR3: CASSLVWTPREQYF
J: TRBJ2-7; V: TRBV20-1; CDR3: CSATYREQYF
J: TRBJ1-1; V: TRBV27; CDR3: CASRPGGKGGTEAFF
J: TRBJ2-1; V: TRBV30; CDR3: CAWSLAGGYNEQFF
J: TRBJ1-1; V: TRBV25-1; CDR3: CASTDTNTEAFF
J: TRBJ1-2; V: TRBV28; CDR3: CASSLGRGRIATETF
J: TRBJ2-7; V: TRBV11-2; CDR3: CASSSIAGSYEQYF
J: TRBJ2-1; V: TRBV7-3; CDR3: CASSSRDGNNEQFF
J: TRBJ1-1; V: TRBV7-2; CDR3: CASSLEGRPNTEAFF
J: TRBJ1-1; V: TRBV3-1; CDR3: CASSQARTGGEGTEALF
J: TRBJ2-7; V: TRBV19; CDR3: CASSARAGLSSYEQYF
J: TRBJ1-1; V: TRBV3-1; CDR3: CASSQTPAVEAFF
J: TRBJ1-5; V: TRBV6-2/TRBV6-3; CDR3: CASTSTGGYQPQHF
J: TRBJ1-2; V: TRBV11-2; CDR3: CASSLVLGGQGYGYTF
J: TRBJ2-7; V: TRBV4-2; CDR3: CANSLAVSYEQYF
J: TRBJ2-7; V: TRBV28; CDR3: CASSAQGGYEQYF
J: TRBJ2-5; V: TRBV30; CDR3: CAWSRGQAETQYF
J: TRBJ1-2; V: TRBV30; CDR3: CAWSGTGGNYGYTF
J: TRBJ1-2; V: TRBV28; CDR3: CASSSPAGRGYTF
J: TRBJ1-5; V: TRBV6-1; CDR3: CASSEPGQGGQPQHF
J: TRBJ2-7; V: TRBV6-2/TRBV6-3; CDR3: CASSYERGPYEQYF
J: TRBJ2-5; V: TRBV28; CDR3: CASSLMGGGRVKTQYF
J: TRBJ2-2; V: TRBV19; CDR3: CASSTDRGLRGGELFF
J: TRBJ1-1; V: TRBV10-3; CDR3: CAISTGTAEAFF
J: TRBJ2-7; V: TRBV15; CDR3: CATRLDRGLHEQYF
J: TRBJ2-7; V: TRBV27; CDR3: CASSLQAAPIYEQYF
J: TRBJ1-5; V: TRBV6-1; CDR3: CASYPGNSNQPQHF
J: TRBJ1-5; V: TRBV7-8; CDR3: CASSLRDTGLVQPQHF
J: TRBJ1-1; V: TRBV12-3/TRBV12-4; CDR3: CASSFWMTMNTEAFF
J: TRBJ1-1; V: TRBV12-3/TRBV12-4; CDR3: CASSPQRVRTNTEAFF
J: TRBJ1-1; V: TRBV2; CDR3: CASSNRGNTEAFF
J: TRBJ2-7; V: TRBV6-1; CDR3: CASSETSGSSYEQYF
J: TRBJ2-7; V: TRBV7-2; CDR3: CASSLTGQGRYEQYF
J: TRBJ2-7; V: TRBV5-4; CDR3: CASSLGGTGTGSREQYF
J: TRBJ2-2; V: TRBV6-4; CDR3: CASNPGGTGVRGITGELFF
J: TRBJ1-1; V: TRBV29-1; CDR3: CSVSGTGTEAFF
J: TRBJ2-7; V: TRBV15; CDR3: CATSRASEIPEQYF
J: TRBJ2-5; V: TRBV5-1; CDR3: CASSHKRAGLQETQYF
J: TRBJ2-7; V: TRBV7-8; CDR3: CASSPGTGSFEQYF
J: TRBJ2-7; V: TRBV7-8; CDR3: CASSLTMATTTGYEQYF
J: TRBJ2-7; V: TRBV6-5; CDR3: CASSFTGAYEQYF
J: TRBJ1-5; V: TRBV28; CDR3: CASGGVGQPQHF
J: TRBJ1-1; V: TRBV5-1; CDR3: CASSSTGGAEGTEAFF
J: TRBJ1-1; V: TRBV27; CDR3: CASSPGTGGRGTEAFF
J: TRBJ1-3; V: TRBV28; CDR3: CASSFRARSGNTIYF
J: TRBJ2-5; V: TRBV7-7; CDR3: CASSPHGLGTETQYF
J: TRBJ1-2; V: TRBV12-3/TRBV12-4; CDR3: CASSPPGANYGYTF
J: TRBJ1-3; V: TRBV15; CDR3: CATSVSDRIHGNTIYF
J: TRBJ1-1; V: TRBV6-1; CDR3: CASSATPGMNTEAFF
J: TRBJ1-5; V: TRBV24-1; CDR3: CATSDLGGPQHF